These 30 T cell receptor beta chains were sequenced from one sample in a study of cytomegalovirus exposure and HLA in healthy donors (dated by TCRdb to the late 2010s). Libraries came from the immunoSEQ multiplex PCR assay. A mixture of 60 forward primers for TCR Vbeta segments and 13 reverse primers for TCR Jbeta segments was used in the multiplex PCR. Drawn from immuneACCESS, this table holds only the in-frame rearrangements with V and J called that TCRdb kept. Clones are partly lost; checked studies trace under half to an unresolved V gene and leave the rest unexplained. The table for this sample lists 150,000 to 180,000 clones; approximately 80% of them were counted only once. The ten largest clonotypes hold 9.5% to 15% of the sample. Sequencing was carried out using PBMCs. Every receptor here comes from a man aged 30 to 45 in good health and CMV-seropositive.

The chain links TRBV5-1 to TRBJ2-7; 7 nucleotides agree with TRBD2. Germline V gene lookup returns CDR1 SGHRS and CDR2 YFSETQ. The CDR3 has 16 residues. V shed 4 bases, J shed 3 bases, and the junction held 13 bases outside the gene matches. The CDR3 DNA sequence: TGCGCCAGCAGCCCTGCTCGGGCGGGAGAAGTCTACGAGCAGTACTTC. Translation: CASSPARAGEVYEQYF.

This clone is a singleton in its sample. The genes are TRBV7-3 and TRBJ2-1; the match to TRBD2 covers 7 bases. Losses at the gene ends were 2 bases for V and 6 bases for J; bases not matched to a gene: 19. The CDR3 has 19 amino acids. Germline V gene sequence: CDR1 SGHTA, CDR2 FQGTGA. CDR3 sequence: CASSLGRTKSGVPFNEQFF. In DNA, the CDR3 is TGTGCCAGCAGCTTAGGCCGGACAAAAAGCGGGGTGCCTTTCAATGAGCAGTTCTTC.

The V call is TRBV7-9, the J call TRBJ2-3; a possible D gene is TRBD2 (6 bases). The V gene lost 6 bases and the J gene lost 6 bases, with 25 bases spanning the gap. The CDR3 has 17 amino acids. The V gene's germline CDR1 is SEHNR and CDR2 FQNEAQ (reference sequence). DNA for the CDR3: TGTGCCAGCAGATCCGCCGGAGGGAAAGGAGGGTTGGATACGCAGTATTTT. Translation gives CASRSAGGKGGLDTQYF.

The chain is built from TRBV9 and TRBJ2-7; possible D gene TRBD2, 6 bases. V was cut by 4 bases and J by 3 bases, with 14 bases left in between. The germline V gene encodes CDR1 SGDLS and CDR2 YYNGEE. The CDR3 extends over 14 amino acids. The CDR3 spells CASSSGAGGYEQYF. As DNA, the CDR3 is TGTGCCAGCAGCTCGGGAGCCGGAGGCTACGAGCAGTACTTC.

The genes are TRBV5-1 and TRBJ2-7; a possible D gene is TRBD1 (5 bases). V lost 3 bases to trimming and J lost 2 bases, with 9 bases between them. The V gene's germline CDR1 is SGHRS and CDR2 YFSETQ. CDR3 length equals 13 residues. As DNA, the CDR3 is TGCGCCAGCAGCTCAGGGTTTACCTACGAGCAGTACTTC. It specifies CASSSGFTYEQYF.

This clone was seen once. This sequence joins TRBV7-3 and TRBJ2-1; TRBD2 matches at 13 bases. Looked up from germline, CDR1 is SGHTA and CDR2 is FQGTGA. J gave up 8 bases and V 5 bases, and 6 bases lay outside the gene matches. The CDR3 covers 15 residues. This CDR3 reads CASSPGLAGDDEQFF. The CDR3 DNA reads TGTGCCAGCAGCCCCGGACTAGCGGGAGATGATGAGCAGTTCTTC.

V gene TRBV4-1 combines with J gene TRBJ1-5, with 7 bases lining up with TRBD1. V shed 0 bases, J shed 9 bases, and the junction held 2 bases outside the gene matches. This CDR3 has 13 amino acids. Germline-derived CDR1 and CDR2 are MGHRA and YSYEKL. CDR3 nucleotide sequence: TGCGCCAGCAGCCAAGATCAGGGGGGGCCCCAGCATTTT. Translated, it gives CASSQDQGGPQHF.

This chain uses TRBV5-1 with TRBJ1-3; TRBD1 matches at 7 bases. J gave up 2 bases and V 4 bases, and 6 bases lay outside the gene matches. CDR3 size: 15 residues. In germline, CDR1 is SGHRS, CDR2 YFSETQ. The CDR3 coding sequence is TGCGCCAGCAGCCTTAGGACAGGAGCTGGAAACACCATATATTTT. It codes for CASSLRTGAGNTIYF.

This chain joins TRBV6-6 and TRBJ2-2, with 10 bases fitting TRBD1. The germline gives CDR1 MNHNY, CDR2 SVGAGI (reference sequence). The CDR3 is 14 amino acids. Germline trimming cut 5 bases from V and 5 bases from J; bases unmatched to any gene: 2. DNA of the CDR3: TGTGCCAGCAGTCGGACAGGGGGGACCGGGGAGCTGTTTTTT. Its translation: CASSRTGGTGELFF.

The gene calls are TRBV5-6 and TRBJ2-5; D is unclear. The J call could be wrong; TRBJ2-7 is a better fit for the DNA end. The germline V gene has CDR1 SGHDT and CDR2 YYEEEE. The CDR3 extends over 17 amino acids. For the CDR3, the DNA is TGTGCCAGCAGCTTGTTTCTGTCGTTTTCGGGTCTCAACGAGCAGTACTTC. This encodes CASSLFLSFSGLNEQYF.

A few counts support this clone. The V and J genes are TRBV29-1 and TRBJ2-7, with TRBD2 as a possible D gene (6 bases). With 8 bases removed from V and 7 bases from J, the gap between germline ends came to 15 bases. This CDR3 has 11 residues. Germline V gives CDR1 SQVTM, CDR2 ANQGSEA. CDR3 nucleotide sequence: TGCAGCTTCTCGGGGGTGGGGGAGCAGTACTTC. Protein product: CSFSGVGEQYF.

This chain links TRBV7-9 with TRBJ2-3; 8 bases align to TRBD2. The CDR3 has 17 residues. Germline V gene lookup returns CDR1 SEHNR and CDR2 FQNEAQ (reference sequence). J gave up 1 base and V 7 bases, and 13 bases lay outside the gene matches. As DNA, the CDR3 is TGTGCCAGCAACTCGCGGGTTAGCGGGAAAGGCACAGATACGCAGTATTTT. Amino acid sequence: CASNSRVSGKGTDTQYF.

This clone was recorded a few times. The chain employs TRBV7-6 and TRBJ2-1, with 8 positions matching TRBD1. V lost 1 base to trimming and J lost 7 bases; unmatched junction nucleotides: 6. The CDR3 is made up of 15 amino acids. Germline V gene sequence: CDR1 SGHVS, CDR2 FNYEAQ. CDR3 bases: TGTGCCAGCAGCTTAGGGGGTACAGGGGGAAATGAGCAGTTCTTC. This sequence encodes CASSLGGTGGNEQFF. The entire variable domain, with the rest obtained from reference TRBV7-6 and TRBJ2-1, is as follows: GAGVSQSPRYKVTKRGQDVALRCDPISGHVSLYWYRQALGQGPEFLTYFNYEAQQDKSGLPNDRFSAERPEGSISTLTIQRTEQRDSAMYRCASSLGGTGGNEQFFGPGTRLTVL.

This clone was picked up a small number of times. This chain links TRBV2 with TRBJ2-7; TRBD2 matches 7 bases. The junction had 9 bases not matched to a gene; V was cut back by 6 bases and J by 7 bases. The CDR3 contains 13 residues. Germline CDR1 SNHLY, CDR2 FYNNEI. CDR3 protein: CASSPLREGEQYF. In nucleotides, the CDR3 is TGTGCCAGCAGCCCCCTCAGGGAGGGTGAGCAGTACTTC.

The chain has TRBV28 and TRBJ2-3; 9 positions agree with TRBD1. The CDR3 spans 15 residues. V dropped 4 bases and J dropped 3; count of bases not matched to a gene: 5. Germline loops: CDR1 MDHEN, CDR2 SYDVKM. CDR3 nucleotide sequence: TGTGCCAGCAGTTCCCGGGACAGGGCGACAGATACGCAGTATTTT. Its protein product is CASSSRDRATDTQYF.

As to this clone: Sequence at one end of the junction differs from germline and may be a read error. The chain recombines TRBV7-9 with TRBJ2-6; the D gene is possibly TRBD1 (6 bases). CDR1 and CDR2 (germline): SEHNR, FQNEAQ (reference sequence). This CDR3 is 17 amino acids long. CDR3 sequence: CSSSTETGASGANVLTF. CDR3 sequence (DNA): TGTTCCAGCAGCACAGAGACAGGCGCCTCTGGGGCCAACGTCCTGACTTTC.

A single count supports this clone. The chain uses TRBV10-1 and TRBJ1-5, with 8 positions matching TRBD1. The CDR3 covers 21 residues. Germline CDR1 WNHNN, CDR2 SYGVQD (reference sequence). V lost 3 bases to trimming and J lost 3 bases; unmatched junction nucleotides: 22. The CDR3 region is CASSDPKEDRVQSSVNQPQHF. The CDR3 DNA is TGCGCCAGCAGTGATCCCAAGGAGGACAGGGTACAGTCGTCCGTCAATCAGCCCCAGCATTTT.

V usage is TRBV14 and J usage is TRBJ2-7; the D is unclear. This CDR3 is built from 15 residues. Deletions cut 0 bases from V and 0 bases from J, with 9 bases between. The germline V gene has CDR1 SGHDN and CDR2 FVKESK. The CDR3 nucleotides read TGTGCCAGCAGCCAAGATTTAGCATACTCCTACGAGCAGTACTTC. Translating it yields CASSQDLAYSYEQYF.

The rearrangement uses TRBV4-2 and TRBJ2-1; the match to TRBD2 covers 9 bases. Germline V gene data show CDR1 as LGHNA and CDR2 as YNFKEQ. This CDR3 spans 19 amino acids. The V segment lost 0 bases and the J segment 4 bases; nucleotides outside the gene matches: 13. CDR3 region: CASSQEGWAGGGEYNEQFF. CDR3 nucleotides: TGTGCCAGCAGCCAAGAAGGGTGGGCGGGAGGGGGCGAGTACAATGAGCAGTTCTTC.

This clone was seen a handful of times. The rearrangement joins TRBV2 to TRBJ2-1, with 8 bases lining up with TRBD1. J was trimmed by 6 bases and V by 9 bases; bases with no gene match: 16. The germline CDR1 and CDR2 sequences are SNHLY and FYNNEI. This CDR3 contains 16 residues. The CDR3 loop reads CARKLGQGVAVNEQFF. Written as DNA, the CDR3 is TGTGCCAGGAAACTAGGACAGGGTGTAGCCGTCAATGAGCAGTTCTTC. Complete variable domain (other parts from reference TRBV2 and TRBJ2-1): EPEVTQTPSHQVTQMGQEVILRCVPISNHLYFYWYRQILGQKVEFLVSFYNNEISEKSEIFDDQFSVERPDGSNFTLKIRSTKLEDSAMYFCARKLGQGVAVNEQFFGPGTRLTVL.

V gene TRBV4-1 combines with J gene TRBJ2-7; 7 positions agree with TRBD2. V shed 1 base, J shed 7 bases, and the junction held 13 bases outside the gene matches. This CDR3 is built from 16 residues. Germline-derived CDR1 and CDR2 are MGHRA and YSYEKL. In DNA form, the CDR3 reads TGCGCCAGCAGCCAAGGACATGGGCGGGAGTCGGAAGAGCAGTACTTC. Translating gives CASSQGHGRESEEQYF.

The chain combines TRBV7-3 with TRBJ2-3, with D unresolved. Per the germline V gene, CDR1 is SGHTA and CDR2 is FQGTGA. The CDR3 is 14 amino acids. Trimming removed 2 bases at V and 2 bases at J, with 8 bases between. CDR3 protein: CASSLRHPTDTQYF. CDR3 sequence (DNA): TGTGCCAGCAGCTTACGACACCCCACAGATACGCAGTATTTT.

A single count supports this clone. This CDR3 reads CASSFSFGVSRTGELFF. The CDR3 DNA sequence: TGTGCCAGCAGCTTTTCTTTCGGGGTGTCCCGCACCGGGGAGCTGTTTTTT. The V gene is TRBV7-2, the J gene TRBJ2-2; weak D call: TRBD2 (5 bases). The V end lost 3 bases, the J end lost 4 bases, and 18 bases lay between the germline ends. Per germline, CDR1 SGHTA and CDR2 FQGNSA. CDR3 length: 17 amino acids.

V gene TRBV2 combines with J gene TRBJ2-2, with 8 bases lining up with TRBD1. CDR1 is SNHLY, CDR2 FYNNEI, per germline. Trimming removed 2 bases from V and 6 bases from J; junction bases left unmatched: 8. The CDR3 sequence is 16 residues long. CDR3 DNA sequence: TGTGCCAGCAGTGAACGCCGGACAGGGACGGCCGGGGAGCTGTTTTTT. This sequence encodes CASSERRTGTAGELFF.

The chain joins TRBV29-1 to TRBJ2-5, with TRBD1 identical over 7 bases. The J call is in doubt because the DNA end fits TRBJ2-7 better. This CDR3 spans 14 amino acids. Germline-derived CDR1 and CDR2 are SQVTM and ANQGSEA. CDR3 region: CSVEGRQGVGEQYF. DNA of the CDR3: TGCAGCGTTGAGGGTCGGCAGGGGGTGGGCGAGCAGTACTTC.

This sequence joins TRBV27 and TRBJ2-3; D is uncertain. CDR1 and CDR2 (germline): MNHEY, SMNVEV (reference sequence). The CDR3 spans 13 residues. V was trimmed by 2 bases and J by 3 bases, leaving 6 bases between them. The CDR3 spells CASSLQRTDTQYF. For the CDR3, the DNA is TGTGCCAGCAGTTTACAGCGAACAGATACGCAGTATTTT.

This chain joins TRBV5-1 and TRBJ2-7; possibly TRBD2 for D (6 bases). The germline V and J ends were trimmed by 0 bases and 6 bases, with 13 bases remaining between them. From germline, CDR1 is SGHRS and CDR2 YFSETQ. The CDR3 runs 14 residues. The CDR3 sequence is CASSLEWGAGEQYF. As DNA, the CDR3 is TGCGCCAGCAGCTTGGAGTGGGGAGCGGGCGAGCAGTACTTC.

This clone was recorded a few times. Here the CDR3 reads CATKDRGKYNEQFF. The CDR3 coding sequence is TGTGCCACTAAGGACAGGGGGAAGTACAATGAGCAGTTCTTC. The chain links TRBV5-6 to TRBJ2-1, with 10 positions matching TRBD1. V lost 9 bases and J lost 4; bases outside the gene matches: 7. The CDR3 covers 14 residues. Germline CDR1 SGHDT, CDR2 YYEEEE.

By sample share, this clone is medium-sized. As DNA, the CDR3 is TGTGCCAGCAGTGAAGCGTTCCAGGGCTTTTTCTACGAGCAGTACTTC. Its translation: CASSEAFQGFFYEQYF. The chain is built from TRBV6-1 and TRBJ2-7, with D possibly TRBD1 on 5 matching bases. V was cut by 0 bases and J by 3 bases, with 15 bases left in between. Germline CDR1 and CDR2: MNHNS and SASEGT. This CDR3 is 16 amino acids long.

CDR3 loop: CASSGQGDRNTIYF. CDR3 nucleotide sequence: TGTGCCAGTAGTGGACAGGGGGACAGAAACACCATATATTTT. The V gene is TRBV19, the J gene TRBJ1-3, with 10 bases aligning to TRBD1. The CDR3 covers 14 residues. Trimming at V came to 5 bases and at J to 5 bases, leaving 3 bases not matched to a gene. Germline V gene data show CDR1 as LNHDA and CDR2 as SQIVND (reference sequence). Based on the CDR3 plus reference TRBV19 and TRBJ1-3, the full variable domain is DGGITQSPKYLFRKEGQNVTLSCEQNLNHDAMYWYRQDPGQGLRLIYYSQIVNDFQKGDIAEGYSVSREKKESFPLTVTSAQKNPTAFYLCASSGQGDRNTIYFGEGSWLTVV.